One sample yielded the 16 T cell receptor beta chains listed below, sequenced in a study of blood T cell repertoires in COVID-19. Assay used: immunoSEQ multiplex PCR; TCRdb lists only in-frame clones, some missing. Of under 65,000 clones listed, over 75% were seen once; the top ten hold approximately 5%. Source material: peripheral blood. These receptors all come from a man aged 80 or over in a cohort sampled during active COVID-19.

The V and J genes are TRBV7-2 and TRBJ2-5; perhaps TRBD1 as D (7 bases). V was trimmed by 5 bases and J by 7 bases, leaving 20 bases between them. The CDR3 runs to 15 residues. Germline-derived CDR1 and CDR2 are SGHTA and FQGNSA. The CDR3 DNA follows: TGTGCCAGCAGCCTAGAGTGGCAGGGGGGTGGGACCCAGTACTTC. Amino acid sequence: CASSLEWQGGGTQYF.

The chain links TRBV11-3 to TRBJ2-3; D unresolved. CDR3 length: 11 amino acids. V was clipped by 5 bases and J by 3 bases, with 3 bases between them. The germline V gene encodes CDR1 SGHNT and CDR2 YENEEA. The CDR3 sequence: CASSRTDTQYF. The CDR3 DNA follows: TGTGCCAGCAGCCGGACAGATACGCAGTATTTT.

This chain connects TRBV9 to TRBJ1-2, with 8 bases lining up with TRBD1. V was clipped by 2 bases and J by 4 bases; unmatched bases: 1. Germline-derived CDR1 and CDR2 are SGDLS and YYNGEE. CDR3 size: 13 residues. The CDR3 nucleotides read TGTGCCAGCAGCGTGACAGGGGCCTATGGCTACACCTTC. Protein sequence: CASSVTGAYGYTF.

V is TRBV7-3 and J is TRBJ2-1, with 7 bases aligning to TRBD2. Germline V gene lookup returns CDR1 SGHTA and CDR2 FQGTGA. The CDR3 spans 16 residues. After removal of 1 base from V and 2 bases from J, the junction contained 5 bases not matched to a gene. The CDR3 region is CASSLRGGSAYNEQFF. The CDR3 DNA follows: TGTGCCAGCAGCTTAAGGGGCGGGAGTGCCTACAATGAGCAGTTCTTC.

This clone showed up just once. The chain recombines TRBV7-7 with TRBJ2-2; 13 bases agree with TRBD2. CDR1 and CDR2 from the germline V gene are SSHAT and FNYEAQ (reference sequence). V was clipped by 5 bases and J by 4 bases; unmatched bases: 7. The CDR3 length is 17 residues. The CDR3 DNA is TGTGCCAGCAGCCCGGGACTAGCGGGGCAGGGCACCGGGGAGCTGTTTTTT. Residues: CASSPGLAGQGTGELFF.

This clone was recorded once. The J gene is TRBJ2-4, the V gene TRBV5-6; 7 bases map to TRBD2. Looked up from germline, CDR1 is SGHDT and CDR2 is YYEEEE. Losses at the gene ends were 3 bases for V and 7 bases for J; bases not matched to a gene: 10. This CDR3 is 15 amino acids long. The CDR3 region has the DNA TGTGCCAGCAGCTCTTGGCTAGCGGTTGGGAACATTCAGTACTTC. Amino acids: CASSSWLAVGNIQYF.

V is TRBV7-3 and J is TRBJ2-6; D remains ambiguous. The CDR3 consists of 16 residues. V gave up 2 bases and J gave up 0 bases, with 8 bases separating them. CDR1 and CDR2 (germline): SGHTA, FQGTGA. The chain's CDR3 is CASSLGGSSGANVLTF. CDR3 bases: TGTGCCAGCAGCTTAGGCGGCAGCTCTGGGGCCAACGTCCTGACTTTC.

This chain's CDR3 is CASSKTGDNQPQHF. In DNA, the CDR3 is TGTGCCAGCAGCAAGACAGGAGACAATCAGCCCCAGCATTTT. V is TRBV9 and J is TRBJ1-5; D is possibly TRBD1 (6 bases). Germline V gene lookup returns CDR1 SGDLS and CDR2 YYNGEE. Trimming cost V 4 bases and J 3 bases, with 11 bases left between them. The CDR3 extends over 14 amino acids.

The CDR3 coding sequence is TGTGCCAGCAGCTCCACGGACAGGGGTGGATCACCCCTCCACTTT. This codes for CASSSTDRGGSPLHF. The chain carries TRBV7-8 and TRBJ1-6; 9 bases are shared with TRBD1. V was pared by 4 bases and J by 10 bases, with 8 bases of the junction left unmatched. Germline-derived CDR1 and CDR2 are SGHVS and FQNEAQ. CDR3 length: 15 residues. Using reference TRBV7-8 and TRBJ1-6 for the parts outside the CDR3, the full variable domain is GAGVSQSPRYKVAKRGQDVALRCDPISGHVSLFWYQQALGQGPEFLTYFQNEAQLDKSGLPSDRFFAERPEGSVSTLKIQRTQQEDSAVYLCASSSTDRGGSPLHFGNGTRLTVT.

The chain links TRBV5-1 to TRBJ2-2, with D perhaps TRBD1 (6 bases). Looked up from germline, CDR1 is SGHRS and CDR2 is YFSETQ. The V gene lost 4 bases and the J gene lost 1 base, with 11 bases spanning the gap. This CDR3 contains 15 residues. This chain's CDR3 is CASSAGTLNTGELFF. The CDR3 DNA follows: TGCGCCAGCAGCGCCGGGACATTGAACACCGGGGAGCTGTTTTTT.

The chain employs TRBV5-6 and TRBJ1-2; D remains unclear. CDR1 is SGHDT, CDR2 YYEEEE, per germline. V was cut by 1 base and J by 4 bases, with 8 bases left in between. The CDR3 extends over 13 amino acids. The CDR3 DNA sequence: TGTGCCAGCAGCTTGTCAGGCGTCTATGGCTACACCTTC. Its translation: CASSLSGVYGYTF.

J is TRBJ1-3 and V is TRBV29-1; TRBD1 aligns across 8 bases. Germline V gives CDR1 SQVTM, CDR2 ANQGSEA. This CDR3 spans 15 amino acids. The J segment lost 1 base and the V segment lost 5 bases, leaving 7 bases of the junction unmatched. CDR3 in DNA: TGCAGCGTTTCAGGGGGCGGAAGTTCTGGAAACACCATATATTTT. It codes for CSVSGGGSSGNTIYF.

The rearrangement joins TRBV2 to TRBJ2-1, with 9 positions matching TRBD2. The CDR3 totals 15 residues. V lost 1 base, J lost 4 bases, and 2 bases stayed unmatched. In germline, CDR1 is SNHLY, CDR2 FYNNEI. DNA for the CDR3: TGTGCCAGCAGTGAAGGGCGGGGGGGGTACAATGAGCAGTTCTTC. It yields the protein CASSEGRGGYNEQFF.

With regard to this clone: The same CDR3 arises from other DNA sequences in this sample as well. The chain employs TRBV10-1 and TRBJ2-2; 7 positions match TRBD2. J lost 1 base, V lost 3 bases, and 2 bases had no gene match. The length of the CDR3 is 15 residues. CDR1 is WNHNN, CDR2 SYGVQD, per germline (reference sequence). The CDR3, as DNA: TGCGCCAGCAGTGACGCTAGCGGGAACACCGGGGAGCTGTTTTTT. Protein sequence: CASSDASGNTGELFF.

The rearrangement uses TRBV4-1 and TRBJ1-5; 8 bases align to TRBD1. The germline V gene encodes CDR1 MGHRA and CDR2 YSYEKL. The CDR3 is 19 amino acids. After removal of 0 bases from V and 7 bases from J, the junction contained 17 bases not matched to a gene. In DNA form, the CDR3 reads TGCGCCAGCAGCCAAGATGGATTAGGGCCAGGGGGCTTCGGGCAGCCCCAGCATTTT. Encoded protein: CASSQDGLGPGGFGQPQHF.

The rearrangement links TRBV5-1 to TRBJ2-2; 8 bases are a match to TRBD1. The CDR3 has 15 amino acids. After removal of 6 bases from V and 1 base from J, the junction contained 5 bases not matched to a gene. CDR1 is SGHRS, CDR2 YFSETQ, per germline. CDR3 sequence: CASKDRGGNTGELFF. Written as DNA, the CDR3 is TGCGCCAGCAAAGACAGGGGAGGGAACACCGGGGAGCTGTTTTTT.